One sample yielded the 5 T cell receptor beta chains listed below, sequenced in a study of blood T cell repertoires in COVID-19. The assay was immunoSEQ multiplex PCR, and TCRdb's table has in-frame clones only and misses some. There are about 360,000 clones in the sample; roughly four fifths occur only once, and over 0.95% lies in the top ten. The specimen was peripheral blood. The receptors were gathered from a human donor with acute or convalescent COVID-19. The donor label of this sample is uncertain.

The chain joins TRBV7-8 to TRBJ2-1, with TRBD2 matching 10 bases. Trimming took 1 base from V and 9 from J; bases not matched to a gene: 6. The CDR3 is made up of 15 amino acids. CDR1 and CDR2 (germline): SGHVS, FQNEAQ. The CDR3 protein is CASSLDLAGVTEQFF. The CDR3 bases are TGTGCCAGCAGCTTAGACCTAGCGGGAGTAACTGAGCAGTTCTTC.

The rearrangement joins TRBV7-9 to TRBJ2-3, with 7 bases lining up with TRBD2. The CDR3 loop spans 14 amino acids. CDR1 and CDR2 (germline): SEHNR, FQNEAQ (reference sequence). With V trimmed by 4 bases and J by 5 bases, 6 bases remained unmatched. For the CDR3, the DNA is TGTGCCAGCAGCTGGCGGGGGAGCGGAGATACGCAGTATTTT. Its protein is CASSWRGSGDTQYF.

The chain couples TRBV5-6 to TRBJ1-6, with TRBD1 as a possible D gene (6 bases). Trimming pared 0 bases from V and 8 bases from J, leaving 24 bases between. This CDR3 contains 19 residues. CDR1 and CDR2 from the germline V gene are SGHDT and YYEEEE. The CDR3 nucleotides read TGTGCCAGCAGCTTGGGAGCGGCGGGGGGCCATTTACTTCATTCACCCCTCCACTTT. Its translation is CASSLGAAGGHLLHSPLHF.

J is TRBJ1-1 and V is TRBV7-9; D possibly corresponds to TRBD1 (5 bases). In germline, CDR1 is SEHNR, CDR2 FQNEAQ (reference sequence). V was cut by 3 bases and J by 3 bases, with 8 bases left in between. This CDR3 is 13 amino acids long. The CDR3 reads CASSFPGDTEAFF. The CDR3 region has the DNA TGTGCCAGCAGCTTCCCGGGGGACACTGAAGCTTTCTTT.

This rearrangement joins TRBV28 to TRBJ2-1; weak D call: TRBD2 (6 bases). V was cut by 7 bases and J by 0 bases, with 13 bases left in between. CDR3 length: 15 amino acids. In germline, CDR1 is MDHEN, CDR2 SYDVKM. The CDR3 nucleotides are TGTGCCAGCACCACGGGGAGGAGCTCCTACAATGAGCAGTTCTTC. Translating gives CASTTGRSSYNEQFF.